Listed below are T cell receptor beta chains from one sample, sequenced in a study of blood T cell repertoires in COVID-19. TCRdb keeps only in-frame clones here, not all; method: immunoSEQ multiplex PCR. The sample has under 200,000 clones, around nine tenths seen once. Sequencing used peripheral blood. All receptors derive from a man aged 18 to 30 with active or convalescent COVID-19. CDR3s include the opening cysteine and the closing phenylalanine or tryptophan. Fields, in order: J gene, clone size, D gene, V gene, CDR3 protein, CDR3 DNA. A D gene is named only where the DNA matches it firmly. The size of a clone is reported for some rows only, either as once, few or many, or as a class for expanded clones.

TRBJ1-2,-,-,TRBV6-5,CASSYVQAANYGYTF,TGTGCCAGCAGTTACGTCCAGGCCGCTAACTATGGCTACACCTTC
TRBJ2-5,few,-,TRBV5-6,CASSEWGSAQETQYF,TGTGCCAGCTCAGAGTGGGGCTCGGCGCAAGAGACCCAGTACTTC
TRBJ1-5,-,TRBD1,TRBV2,CASSEVLVQGSNRNQPQHF,TGTGCCAGCAGTGAGGTTTTAGTACAGGGGAGTAATCGCAATCAGCCCCAGCATTTT
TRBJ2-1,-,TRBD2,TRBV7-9,CASSLALAGAEQFF,TGTGCCAGCAGCTTAGCCCTAGCGGGAGCTGAGCAGTTCTTC
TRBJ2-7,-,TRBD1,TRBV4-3,CASSQDRGTYEQYF,TGCGCCAGCAGCCAAGACAGGGGGACCTACGAGCAGTACTTC
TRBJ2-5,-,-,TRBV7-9,CASSLAPQGRTQYF,TGTGCCAGCAGCTTAGCCCCGCAGGGTAGGACCCAGTACTTC
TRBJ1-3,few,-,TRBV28,CASSLTGPGNTIYF,TGTGCCAGCAGTCTAACAGGGCCCGGAAACACCATATATTTT
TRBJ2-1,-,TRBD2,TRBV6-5,CASRSGGAVDEQFF,TGTGCCAGTCGTAGCGGGGGGGCAGTAGATGAGCAGTTCTTC
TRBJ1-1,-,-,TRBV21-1,CATDRGPNTEAFF,TGTGCCACCGACAGGGGGCCCAACACTGAAGCTTTCTTT
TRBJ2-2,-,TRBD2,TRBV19,CASRPRLAGEGGELFF,TGTGCCAGTCGCCCTAGACTAGCGGGAGAGGGCGGGGAGCTGTTTTTT
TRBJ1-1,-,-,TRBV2,CASSEGGLFKAFF,TGTGCCAGCAGTGAAGGCGGTCTGTTTAAAGCTTTCTTT
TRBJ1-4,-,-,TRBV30,CAWSVWGENEKLFF,TGTGCCTGGAGTGTATGGGGAGAGAATGAAAAACTGTTTTTT
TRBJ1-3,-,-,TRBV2,CASKEGVSGNTIYF,TGTGCCAGCAAAGAGGGGGTATCTGGAAACACCATATATTTT
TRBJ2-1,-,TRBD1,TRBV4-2,CASRPRGGHEQFF,TGTGCCAGCAGACCCCGAGGGGGCCATGAGCAGTTCTTC
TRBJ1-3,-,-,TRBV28,CASSFLAEGGSGNTIYF,TGTGCCAGCAGTTTCCTCGCGGAAGGAGGCTCTGGAAACACCATATATTTT
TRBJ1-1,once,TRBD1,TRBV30,CAWRALGQANTEAFF,TGTGCCTGGAGGGCCCTCGGACAGGCGAACACTGAAGCTTTCTTT
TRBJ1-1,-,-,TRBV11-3,CASRVGPISTEAFF,TGTGCCAGCCGGGTCGGCCCGATAAGCACTGAAGCTTTCTTT
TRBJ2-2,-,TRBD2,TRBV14,CASSFLFSSGRAVTGELFF,TGTGCCAGCAGCTTCCTTTTTTCTAGCGGGAGGGCCGTTACCGGGGAGCTGTTTTTT
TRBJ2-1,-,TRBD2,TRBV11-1,CASSFGTRDEQFF,TGTGCCAGCAGCTTCGGGACTAGAGATGAGCAGTTCTTC
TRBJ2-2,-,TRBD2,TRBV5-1,CASSPGGDIGSGELFF,TGCGCCAGCAGCCCGGGGGGAGACATTGGGTCCGGGGAGCTGTTTTTT
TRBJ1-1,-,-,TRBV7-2,CASSLGGRANTEAFF,TGTGCCAGCAGCTTAGGGGGCAGGGCGAACACTGAAGCTTTCTTT
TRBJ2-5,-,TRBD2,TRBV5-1,CASSVPSGGGETQYF,TGCGCCAGCAGCGTGCCTAGCGGCGGGGGAGAGACCCAGTACTTC
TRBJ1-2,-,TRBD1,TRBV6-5,CASIPGQGDYGYTF,TGTGCCAGCATTCCAGGACAGGGGGACTATGGCTACACCTTC
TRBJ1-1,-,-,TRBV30,CAWRPPGGGTEAFF,TGTGCCTGGAGACCCCCCGGGGGGGGGACTGAAGCTTTCTTT
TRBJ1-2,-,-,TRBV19,CASSIPTGSSGYGYTF,TGTGCCAGTAGTATACCCACGGGTTCTTCCGGATATGGCTACACCTTC
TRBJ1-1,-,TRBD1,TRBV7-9,CASSGRRTGKAFF,TGTGCCAGCAGCGGACGTCGGACAGGCAAAGCTTTCTTT
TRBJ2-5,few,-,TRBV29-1,CSAAGQTIQETQYF,TGCAGCGCCGCGGGACAGACTATACAAGAGACCCAGTACTTC
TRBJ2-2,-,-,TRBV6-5,CASTRTMNTGELFF,TGTGCCAGCACCCGGACAATGAACACCGGGGAGCTGTTTTTT
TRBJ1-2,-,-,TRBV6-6,CASFDIKGYTF,TGTGCCAGCTTTGACATCAAAGGCTACACCTTC
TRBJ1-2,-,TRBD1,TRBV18,CASSPDREHGYTF,TGTGCCAGCTCCCCGGACAGGGAGCATGGCTACACCTTC
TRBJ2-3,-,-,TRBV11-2,CASSLDLFGEHTQYF,TGTGCCAGCAGCTTAGATCTCTTCGGGGAACATACGCAGTATTTT
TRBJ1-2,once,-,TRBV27,CASREVGYGYTF,TGTGCCAGCAGGGAGGTCGGCTATGGCTACACCTTC
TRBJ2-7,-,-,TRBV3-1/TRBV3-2,CASSQDPETAYEQYF,TGTGCCAGCAGCCAAGATCCGGAGACAGCCTACGAGCAGTACTTC
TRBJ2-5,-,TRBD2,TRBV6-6,CASSLGTSGRDRTQYF,TGTGCCAGCAGTTTAGGGACTAGCGGGAGGGATCGGACCCAGTACTTC
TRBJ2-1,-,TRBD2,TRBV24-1,CATSDLPGRERHNEQFF,TGTGCCACCAGTGATTTGCCCGGGCGGGAGCGACACAATGAGCAGTTCTTC
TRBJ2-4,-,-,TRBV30,CAWRGASRAKNIQYF,TGTGCCTGGAGGGGGGCTAGTAGGGCCAAAAACATTCAGTACTTC
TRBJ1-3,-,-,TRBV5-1,CASSFSTGQNGNTIYF,TGCGCCAGCAGCTTTTCCACAGGGCAGAACGGAAACACCATATATTTT
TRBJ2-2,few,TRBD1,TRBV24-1,CATSDLTGRQGATTGELFF,TGTGCCACCAGTGATTTAACGGGACGCCAGGGGGCAACCACCGGGGAGCTGTTTTTT
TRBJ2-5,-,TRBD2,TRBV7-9,CASVPGGNQETQYF,TGTGCCAGCGTCCCGGGGGGGAACCAAGAGACCCAGTACTTC
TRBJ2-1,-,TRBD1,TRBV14,CASSHRVGTGWNEQFF,TGTGCCAGCAGCCATCGTGTTGGGACAGGGTGGAATGAGCAGTTCTTC
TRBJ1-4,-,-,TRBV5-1,CASSLVLTGGNEKLFF,TGCGCCAGCAGCTTGGTACTGACAGGAGGTAATGAAAAACTGTTTTTT
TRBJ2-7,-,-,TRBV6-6,CASLLDIYSYEQYF,TGTGCCAGCCTTCTGGACATTTACTCCTACGAGCAGTACTTC
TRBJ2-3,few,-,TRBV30,CAWRTGTSTDTQYF,TGTGCCTGGAGGACAGGTACAAGCACAGATACGCAGTATTTT
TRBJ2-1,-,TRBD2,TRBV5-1,CASSLTGGYNEQFF,TGCGCCAGCAGCTTGACGGGAGGGTACAATGAGCAGTTCTTC
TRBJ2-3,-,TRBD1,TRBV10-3,CAVMGQGQGTDTQYF,TGTGCCGTCATGGGCCAAGGACAGGGCACAGATACGCAGTATTTT
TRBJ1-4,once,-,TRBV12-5,CASGLATGIGEKLFF,TGTGCTAGTGGTTTGGCCACAGGGATAGGGGAAAAACTGTTTTTT
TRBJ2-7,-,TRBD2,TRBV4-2,CASSQTPPTAGGFEQYF,TGTGCCAGCAGCCAAACCCCTCCTACAGCGGGAGGTTTCGAGCAGTACTTC
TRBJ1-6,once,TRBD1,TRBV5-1,CASSPTWGQGQMLDNSPLHF,TGCGCCAGCAGCCCGACGTGGGGACAGGGTCAAATGTTAGACAATTCACCCCTCCACTTT
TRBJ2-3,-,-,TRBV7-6,CASSLSLGEYTDTQYF,TGTGCCAGCAGCTTATCGTTAGGGGAATACACAGATACGCAGTATTTT
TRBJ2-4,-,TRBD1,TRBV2,CASSGRDGQGPAKNIQYF,TGTGCCAGCAGTGGGAGGGACGGACAGGGCCCAGCCAAAAACATTCAGTACTTC
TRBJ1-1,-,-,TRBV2,CASSAPVTEAFF,TGTGCCAGCAGTGCTCCGGTCACTGAAGCTTTCTTT